The rows below give T cell receptor beta chains drawn from one sample of a study of blood T cell repertoires in COVID-19. The table came from immunoSEQ multiplex PCR; TCRdb's copy has only in-frame clones and leaves some out. The data contain some 270,000 clones, roughly nine tenths of them singletons. The sequenced sample was PBMCs or T cells enriched from blood (not recorded which). These TCRs come from a woman aged 55 to 70 who had recovered from COVID-19. Both conserved end residues are part of each CDR3.

len | j_gene | v_gene | CDR3aa
16 | TRBJ1-6 | TRBV20-1 | CSASRTGMVRLTSLHF
19 | TRBJ1-5 | TRBV5-3 | CARSRRHRTGRYSNQPQHF
14 | TRBJ2-6 | TRBV5-1 | CASSLYAGANVLTF
19 | TRBJ2-3 | TRBV6-4 | CASSRRGTSGAASTDTQYF
14 | TRBJ1-2 | TRBV5-1 | CASSPAFTVEGYTF
14 | TRBJ1-6 | TRBV7-3 | CASSLGGLNSPLHF
15 | TRBJ1-2 | TRBV28 | CASSQGQGVYAGYTF
15 | TRBJ2-5 | TRBV5-4 | CASSLGRESGETQYF
16 | TRBJ1-6 | TRBV5-1 | CASSLEARGAGSPLHF
18 | TRBJ2-5 | TRBV9 | CASSAGLAGGRYQETQYF
16 | TRBJ2-3 | TRBV15 | CATKAGGGPYTDTQYF
12 | TRBJ1-1 | TRBV29-1 | CSAGQGASEAFF
15 | TRBJ2-2 | TRBV5-1 | CASSPLGRGTGELFF
15 | TRBJ2-3 | TRBV5-1 | CASSIGTGVTDTQYF
12 | TRBJ2-1 | TRBV2 | CASSETGDEQFF